The next 21 T cell receptor beta chains were all read from a single sample in a study of blood T cells in healthy people across ages. The authors ran a second PCR of 7 to 11 cycles using a sample-barcoded 5' primer and a J-beta primer mix. A single record per CDR3 protein comes from TCRdb applying MiXCR to the 5' RACE reads. The table has fewer than 2,000,000 distinct CDR3 sequences, 30% to 40% seen once. What was sequenced was blood. Receptors were obtained from a human donor in good health.

This clonotype was seen a few times. The V and J genes are TRBV27 and TRBJ1-2; TRBD1 aligns across 7 bases. The ends lost 6 bases at V and 13 bases at J; junction bases unmatched: 17. This CDR3 comprises 14 residues. Germline V gene sequence: CDR1 MNHEY, CDR2 SMNVEV (reference sequence). The CDR3 sequence: CASSEGSGGTRSTF. CDR3 sequence (DNA): TGTGCCAGCAGCGAGGGATCAGGGGGTACGAGGAGCACCTTC.

This clonotype occurred a few times. The rearrangement joins TRBV10-3 to TRBJ2-7; D might be TRBD1 (6 bases). The CDR3 length is 13 residues. In germline, CDR1 is ENHRY, CDR2 SYGVKD. Trimming removed 4 bases from V and 3 bases from J, with 10 bases in between. The CDR3 reads CAISVDRIYEQYF. CDR3 bases: TGTGCCATCAGTGTTGACAGGATCTACGAGCAGTACTTC.

V is TRBV7-9 and J is TRBJ2-7; 7 bases agree with TRBD1. The germline CDR1 and CDR2 sequences are SEHNR and FQNEAQ (reference sequence). V lost 4 bases, J lost 0 bases, and 6 bases stayed unmatched. The CDR3 consists of 15 residues. DNA for the CDR3: TGTGCCAGCAGCTACGGGACAGCTCGCTCCTACGAGCAGTACTTC. The encoded protein is CASSYGTARSYEQYF. Filled out from reference TRBV7-9 and TRBJ2-7, the complete variable domain reads DTGVSQNPRHKITKRGQNVTFRCDPISEHNRLYWYRQTLGQGPEFLTYFQNEAQLEKSRLLSDRFSAERPKGSFSTLEIQRTEQGDSAMYLCASSYGTARSYEQYFGPGTRLTVT.

This clonotype was counted a few times. The chain carries TRBV6-1 and TRBJ2-7; no reliable D call. Germline CDR1 is MNHNS and CDR2 is SASEGT. This CDR3 comprises 14 residues. V gave up 0 bases and J gave up 1 base, with 7 bases separating them. The CDR3, as DNA: TGTGCCAGCAGTGAAGCTAGCCAGTCCTACGAGCAGTACTTC. Amino acids: CASSEASQSYEQYF.

The chain has TRBV11-2 and TRBJ2-5, with D hard to call. V lost 2 bases and J 0 bases, leaving 10 bases between the germline ends. Germline V lookup: CDR1 SGHAT, CDR2 FQNNGV. CDR3 length: 15 amino acids. The CDR3 region has the DNA TGTGCCAGCAGCTTAACGTCGACGGACCAAGAGACCCAGTACTTC. It translates to CASSLTSTDQETQYF. Full variable domain (rest looked up from reference TRBV11-2 and TRBJ2-5): EAGVAQSPRYKIIEKRQSVAFWCNPISGHATLYWYQQILGQGPKLLIQFQNNGVVDDSQLPKDRFSAERLKGVDSTLKIQPAKLEDSAVYLCASSLTSTDQETQYFGPGTRLLVL.

The CDR3, as DNA: TGTGCCAGCAGCTTCGAAGGGACTAGCGTATGCAATGAGCAGTTCTTC. Residues: CASSFEGTSVCNEQFF. The chain is built from TRBV11-3 and TRBJ2-1; 10 bases match TRBD2. This CDR3 has 16 residues. The germline V gene encodes CDR1 SGHNT and CDR2 YENEEA. V dropped 3 bases and J dropped 6; count of bases not matched to a gene: 8.

The chain combines TRBV7-2 with TRBJ1-1, with 8 bases that match TRBD1. Losses at the gene ends were 1 base for V and 5 bases for J; bases not matched to a gene: 9. Looked up from germline, CDR1 is SGHTA and CDR2 is FQGNSA. The CDR3 has 16 amino acids. CDR3 region: CASSLGPGGLGTEAFF. DNA of the CDR3: TGTGCCAGCAGCTTAGGCCCAGGGGGCTTGGGGACTGAAGCTTTCTTT.

The chain carries TRBV6-6 and TRBJ1-2; tentatively, D is TRBD1 (5 bases). V was trimmed by 5 bases and J by 0 bases, leaving 16 bases between them. Germline CDR1 MNHNY, CDR2 SVGAGI (reference sequence). The CDR3 length is 16 residues. The CDR3 coding sequence is TGTGCCAGCAGTCTTTTTCAGGGCTCAGCTAACTATGGCTACACCTTC. This codes for CASSLFQGSANYGYTF.

This sequence joins TRBV27 and TRBJ2-1; D is uncertain. Trimming pared 8 bases from V and 9 bases from J, leaving 14 bases between. The CDR3 length is 12 residues. CDR1 and CDR2 (germline): MNHEY, SMNVEV (reference sequence). The CDR3 spells CASGRYKSEQFF. The CDR3 DNA sequence: TGTGCCAGCGGGCGCTATAAAAGTGAGCAGTTCTTC.

The table lists this clonotype with a few counts. The J gene is TRBJ2-5, the V gene TRBV11-2, with D perhaps given as TRBD1 or TRBD2 (5 bases each). CDR1 is SGHAT and CDR2 is FQNNGV in the germline V gene. Trimming removed 0 bases at V and 5 bases at J, with 16 bases between. The CDR3 is 16 amino acids. In DNA form, the CDR3 reads TGTGCCAGCAGCTTAGAGGCAGGGACCTCCGGGGAGACCCAGTACTTC. Its translation: CASSLEAGTSGETQYF.

The CDR3 region has the DNA TGTGCCAGCAGTTTATGGGGGGCCTTGGGAGAGACCCAGTACTTC. This encodes CASSLWGALGETQYF. The chain has TRBV27 and TRBJ2-5; D assignment may be TRBD1 or TRBD2 (6 bases each). CDR1 and CDR2 (germline): MNHEY, SMNVEV (reference sequence). This CDR3 contains 15 residues. Trimming pared 1 base from V and 4 bases from J, leaving 13 bases between.

The chain uses TRBV6-5 and TRBJ2-4; weak D call: TRBD1 (6 bases). The assigned J gene may be wrong: the sequence end matches TRBJ2-1 better. The germline V gene has CDR1 MNHEY and CDR2 SVGAGI. CDR3 length: 14 amino acids. The CDR3 bases are TGTGCCAGCAGCTACCAAAGGGGGTTGAATGAGCAGTTCTTC. It is translated as CASSYQRGLNEQFF.

This chain connects TRBV20-1 to TRBJ1-1, with a possible D match to TRBD1 (5 bases). Germline V gives CDR1 DFQATT, CDR2 SNEGSKA (reference sequence). The CDR3 covers 14 residues. V was trimmed by 5 bases and J by 2 bases, leaving 15 bases between them. Here the CDR3 reads CSALKGGANTEAFF. As DNA, the CDR3 is TGCAGTGCTCTAAAGGGCGGGGCAAACACTGAAGCTTTCTTT.

CDR3 DNA sequence: TGTGCCAGCAGCTTATGGAGTACCCTCGAGCAGTACTTC. Amino acids: CASSLWSTLEQYF. The rearrangement joins TRBV7-3 to TRBJ2-7; D call uncertain. There are 13 residues in the CDR3. Trimming took off 2 bases at V and 6 bases at J, with 11 bases between the two ends. The germline gives CDR1 SGHTA, CDR2 FQGTGA.

The J gene is TRBJ2-1, the V gene TRBV10-3, with unresolved D. Looked up from germline, CDR1 is ENHRY and CDR2 is SYGVKD. V dropped 4 bases and J dropped 8 bases, with 6 bases sitting between them. The CDR3 loop spans 11 amino acids. CDR3 sequence reads: CAISGGYEQFF. The CDR3 DNA follows: TGTGCCATCAGTGGGGGATATGAGCAGTTCTTC.

CDR3 loop: CASRLSGTGNQPQHF. The CDR3 DNA sequence: TGTGCCAGCAGGTTATCCGGGACAGGGAATCAGCCCCAGCATTTT. The chain carries TRBV7-2 and TRBJ1-5; TRBD1 matches 9 bases. Germline CDR1 is SGHTA and CDR2 is FQGNSA. Losses at the gene ends were 6 bases for V and 4 bases for J; bases not matched to a gene: 7. This CDR3 contains 15 residues.

Many counts were recorded for this clonotype. The CDR3 region is CASSPGTGQQNEQFF. The CDR3 DNA follows: TGTGCCAGCTCACCTGGGACAGGGCAGCAGAATGAGCAGTTCTTC. V is TRBV18 and J is TRBJ2-1, with 9 bases matching TRBD1. Germline CDR1 and CDR2: KGHSH and LQKENI. The CDR3 is 15 amino acids. V dropped 3 bases and J dropped 7; count of bases not matched to a gene: 7.

The chain joins TRBV6-4 to TRBJ1-2; no clear D gene. This CDR3 contains 13 residues. Trimming took 4 bases from V and 8 from J, leaving 14 bases between them. CDR1 and CDR2 from the germline V gene are MRHNA and SNTAGT. The CDR3 is CASSASRVGGYTF. DNA of the CDR3: TGTGCCAGCAGTGCGTCCCGGGTTGGAGGCTACACCTTC.

CDR3 sequence reads: CSARGGRYRDTVNQETQYF. The DNA for the CDR3 is TGCAGTGCTAGAGGGGGTCGGTACCGGGACACGGTGAACCAAGAGACCCAGTACTTC. The chain recombines TRBV20-1 with TRBJ2-5, with TRBD1 as a possible D gene (6 bases). The V gene's germline CDR1 is DFQATT and CDR2 SNEGSKA (reference sequence). CDR3 length equals 19 residues. V lost 1 base, J lost 0 bases, and 24 bases lay in between.

The V and J genes are TRBV7-2 and TRBJ2-3, with 13 nucleotides matching TRBD2. Germline trimming cut 6 bases from V and 7 bases from J; bases unmatched to any gene: 10. Looked up from germline, CDR1 is SGHTA and CDR2 is FQGNSA. The CDR3 extends over 16 amino acids. In DNA, the CDR3 is TGTGCCAGCAGTATTACCACTAGCGGGGGGGCGAATACGCAGTATTTT. Protein sequence: CASSITTSGGANTQYF.

This clonotype appeared a few times. Sequence at one end of the junction differs from germline and may be a read error. The V and J genes are TRBV4-2 and TRBJ2-7; D not certain. Per the germline V gene, CDR1 is LGHNA and CDR2 is YNFKEQ. The CDR3 covers 13 residues. CDR3 DNA sequence: TGTGCCAGCAACCAAGGGCCTGACCACGAGCAGTACTTC. Translating gives CASNQGPDHEQYF.